The present TCR beta chain was sequenced within a study of CD8 T cells in ankylosing spondylitis. Regarding the study as a whole: Clones tied to disease were said to be significantly enriched in matched ankylosing spondylitis synovial fluid. The disease-linked clones had a CD8+ phenotype and low blood frequencies. Within ankylosing spondylitis blood, a TCR beta motif made up of eight or nine highly homologous variants appeared to be characteristic. A number of the motif variants had already been described in reactive arthritis synovial fluid and blood.

This clonotype was observed a few times. As yet, its antigen is unknown. By quantitative 5'-RACE with molecular barcodes, the TCR beta libraries were made. TCRdb re-derived calls from the 5' RACE reads in MiXCR, one entry per CDR3 protein. This table holds over 700,000 distinct CDR3 sequences, around 19% found once. This CDR3 has 16 amino acids. The ends lost 5 bases at V and 5 bases at J; junction bases unmatched: 12. The clonotype originates from a male donor with ankylosing spondylitis. The sequencing sample was made of blood, either unsorted or a sorted T cell fraction (not recorded which). The chain has TRBV12-3 or TRBV12-4 and TRBJ1-5; 7 nucleotides line up with TRBD1. The CDR3: CASSTGQVEYDQPQHF. As DNA, the CDR3 is TGTGCCAGCAGTACCGGACAGGTGGAATACGATCAGCCCCAGCATTTT.